This T cell receptor beta chain was sequenced for a study of PD-1 blockade in classical Hodgkin lymphoma. Sequencing was performed with immunoSEQ multiplex PCR; in TCRdb, only in-frame clones are kept and a portion is missing. Seen here are under 40,000 clones, just over 75% observed once, and the top ten hold 9.8%. Germline assignment: CDR1 MDHEN and CDR2 SYDVKM. V was trimmed by 8 bases and J by 1 base, leaving 20 bases between them. The CDR3 runs to 16 residues. Time point of the sample: cycle 4 day 1 (C4D1), after around six weeks of nivolumab. All trial patients relapsed after autologous stem cell transplantation.

The source of this sequence is a human donor with classical Hodgkin lymphoma. The specimen comprised peripheral blood mononuclear cells (PBMCs), sampled before the fourth cycle of nivolumab. The chain is built from TRBV28 and TRBJ1-1, with D possibly matching TRBD1 (6 bases). The CDR3 region has the DNA TGTGCCAGCGCTCGAGCCGGGGGGGCTGGGAACACTGAAGCTTTCTTT. Translation: CASARAGGAGNTEAFF.